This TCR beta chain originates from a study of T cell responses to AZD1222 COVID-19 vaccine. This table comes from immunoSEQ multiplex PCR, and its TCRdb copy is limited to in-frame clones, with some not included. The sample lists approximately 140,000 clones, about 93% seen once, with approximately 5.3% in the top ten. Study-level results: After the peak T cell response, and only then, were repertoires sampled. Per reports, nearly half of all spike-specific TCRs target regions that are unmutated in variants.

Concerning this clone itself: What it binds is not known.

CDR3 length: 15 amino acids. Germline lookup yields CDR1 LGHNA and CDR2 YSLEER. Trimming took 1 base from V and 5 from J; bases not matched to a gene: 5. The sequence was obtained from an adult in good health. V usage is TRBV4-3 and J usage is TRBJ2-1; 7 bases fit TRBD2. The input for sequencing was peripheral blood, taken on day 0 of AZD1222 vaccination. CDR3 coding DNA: TGCGCCAGCAGCCAAGGGCGGGAGCGGGACAATGAGCAGTTCTTC. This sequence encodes CASSQGRERDNEQFF.